This TCR beta chain was identified during a study of T cell responses to AZD1222 COVID-19 vaccine (dated by TCRdb to the early 2020s). Broadly, across the study: AZD1222 recipients given second doses at about 4 weeks or at about 12 weeks were pooled, since spike-specific TCR depth and breadth were not found to differ between the two schedules. Trial participants were enrolled into age subgroups of 18-55, 56-69 and 70-plus years, which contained about 150, 28 and 57 TCR-sequenced participants, respectively. A total of about 240 trial participants underwent TCR sequencing, of whom about 210 received two doses of AZD1222 and 26 received two doses of the MenACWY control vaccine.

The time point label corresponds to: baseline before first vaccination. Samples from vaccinated people were obtained from the UK trials COV001 and COV002, which included a single-blind randomized controlled phase 2/3 trial of AZD1222 (ChAdOx1 nCoV-19) in healthy adults. Trial participant PBMC samples were collected at day 0 and day 28 after the second dose for TCRbeta chain sequencing. The CDR3 regions of human TCRbeta chains were analyzed by immunosequencing. On the study's bioinformatics: TCRs in the repertoires were compared against a reference library of SARS-CoV-2-specific TCRs that had been generated with the MIRA antigen-specificity platform. Breadth was defined as the fraction of unique TCRs that were SARS-CoV-2-associated, and depth was defined as the fraction of total T cells that were SARS-CoV-2-associated. Each spike-specific TCR was assigned to its reactive spike region and to a CD4 or CD8 class using the MIRA data. Log10-transformed breadth and depth values were compared by one-way ANOVA with Sidak's multiple comparisons tests. TCRdb retrieved this table from immuneACCESS and kept in-frame rearrangements only. Not all clones are present; in checked studies, unresolved V genes account for under half, and no reason is known for the remainder. The DNA gave D and trimming, while V, J and clone size come from that table. For this sample there are some 140,000 clones; over 65% appear just once. The leading ten clones occupy about 4% of the sample.

In the germline V gene (reference sequence), CDR1 corresponds to MNHNY and CDR2 to SVGAGI. Between the V and J ends, shortened by 7 bases and 0 bases respectively, the junction contains 9 bases. The CDR3 goes from the cysteine to the phenylalanine over 13 residues. The retained sequence is limited to the CDR3, 39 bases, with the frame set at the first base. Points the paper makes about the study in general: Because no day 14 peak-response samples were available, the repertoires could be characterized only after the peak T cell response. Reportedly, almost half of the unique spike-specific TCRs recognized epitopes lying outside the regions that are mutated in the B.1.351 and B.1.1.7 variants. CD4 TCRs associated with the vaccine covered the entire spike protein, and the dominant responses were in regions 160-218 and 743-854. Conclusions about previously exposed vaccinees were limited because only six AZD1222 recipients were SARS-CoV-2 seropositive at baseline. In the small 56-69-year group, the increase in depth fell short of significance, most likely because of low power. Spike-specific TCR breadth and depth rose significantly after two AZD1222 doses compared with day 0 and with MenACWY recipients. Participants were mostly white British and included more females than males, and it was suggested by the authors that clonal diversity may have been underestimated.

A note on this clone: The antigen it recognizes is unknown. No much larger clone is present one base from it, and per-base qualities are unavailable.

Sequenced material: peripheral blood, taken on day 0 of AZD1222 vaccination. The chain links TRBV6-6 with TRBJ1-2; the D gene is possibly TRBD1, with 5 bases matching. The sequence was obtained from an adult in good health. The nucleotide sequence is given as TGTGCCAGCATCTCGACAGCTAACTATGGCTACACCTTC. Its protein product is CASISTANYGYTF.